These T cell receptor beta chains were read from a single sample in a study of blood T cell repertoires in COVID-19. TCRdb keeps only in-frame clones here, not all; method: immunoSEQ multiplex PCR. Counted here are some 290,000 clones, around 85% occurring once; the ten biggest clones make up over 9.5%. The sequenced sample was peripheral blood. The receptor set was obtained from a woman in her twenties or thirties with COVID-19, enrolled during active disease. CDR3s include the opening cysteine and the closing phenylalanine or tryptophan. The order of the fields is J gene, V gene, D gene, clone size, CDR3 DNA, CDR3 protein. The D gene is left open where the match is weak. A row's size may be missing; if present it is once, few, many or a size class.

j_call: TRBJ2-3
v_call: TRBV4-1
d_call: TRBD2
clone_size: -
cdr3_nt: TGCGCCAGCAGCCAGGGTACCTTAGCGGGGGGGCCGTCAGATACGCAGTATTTT
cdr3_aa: CASSQGTLAGGPSDTQYF

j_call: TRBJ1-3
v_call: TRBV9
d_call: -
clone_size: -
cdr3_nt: TGTGCCAGCAGCGTAGTCCCGGGGTCCTCTGGAAACACCATATATTTT
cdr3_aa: CASSVVPGSSGNTIYF

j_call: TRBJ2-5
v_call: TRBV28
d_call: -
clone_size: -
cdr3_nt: TGTGCCAGCAGTTTATCGGGGATCCAAGAGACCCAGTACTTC
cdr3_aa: CASSLSGIQETQYF

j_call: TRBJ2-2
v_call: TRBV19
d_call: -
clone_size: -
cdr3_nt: TGTGCCGCGCGACAGTTCACCGGGGAGCTGTTTTTT
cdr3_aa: CAARQFTGELFF

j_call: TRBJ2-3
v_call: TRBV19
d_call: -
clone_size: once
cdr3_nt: TGTGCCAGTAGTATCCAGGGTAGCACAGATACGCAGTATTTT
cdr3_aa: CASSIQGSTDTQYF

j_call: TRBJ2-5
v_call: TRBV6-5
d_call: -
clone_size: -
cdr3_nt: TGTGCCAGCAGTTACTTGGAGGGATGGGAGACCCAGTACTTC
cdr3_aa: CASSYLEGWETQYF

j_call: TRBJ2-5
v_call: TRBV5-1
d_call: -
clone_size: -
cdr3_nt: TGCGCCAGCAGCTTGACCCAGGGTGTGGGAGAGACCCAGTACTTC
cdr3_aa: CASSLTQGVGETQYF

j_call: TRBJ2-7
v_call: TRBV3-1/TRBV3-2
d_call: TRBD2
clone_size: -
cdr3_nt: TGTGCCAGCAGCCAAGCCAGTTCACCGGCGGGGGGCGAGCAGTACTTC
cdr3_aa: CASSQASSPAGGEQYF

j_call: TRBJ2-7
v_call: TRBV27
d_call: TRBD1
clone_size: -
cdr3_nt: TGTGCCAGCAGTGTAGCCGGGACAGGGTTCTACGAGCAGTACTTC
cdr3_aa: CASSVAGTGFYEQYF

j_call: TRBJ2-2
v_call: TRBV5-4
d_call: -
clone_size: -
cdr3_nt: TGTGCCAGCAACTTCGGTGGTGCGAGCACCGGGGAGCTGTTTTTT
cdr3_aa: CASNFGGASTGELFF

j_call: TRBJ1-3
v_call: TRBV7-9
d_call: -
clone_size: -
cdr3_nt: TGTGCCAGCAGCCCCGACAACTCTGGAAACACCATATATTTT
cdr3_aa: CASSPDNSGNTIYF

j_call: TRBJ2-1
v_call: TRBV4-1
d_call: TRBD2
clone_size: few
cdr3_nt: TGCGCCAGCAGCCAAGCCGGGGGGGCTCTCAATGAGCAGTTCTTC
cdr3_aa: CASSQAGGALNEQFF

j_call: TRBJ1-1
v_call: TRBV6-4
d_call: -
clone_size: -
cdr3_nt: TGTGCCAGCAGTGACTCGCCCTTTGCGGGGGACACTGAAGCTTTCTTT
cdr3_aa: CASSDSPFAGDTEAFF

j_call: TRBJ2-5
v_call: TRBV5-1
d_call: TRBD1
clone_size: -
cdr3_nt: TGCGCCAGCAGCTTGGCCGTATCGGGACAGCCTTACCAAGAGACCCAGTACTTC
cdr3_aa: CASSLAVSGQPYQETQYF

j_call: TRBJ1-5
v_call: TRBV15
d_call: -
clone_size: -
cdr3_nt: TGTGCCACCAGCAAAGGACAATATAGCAATCAGCCCCAGCATTTT
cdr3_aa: CATSKGQYSNQPQHF

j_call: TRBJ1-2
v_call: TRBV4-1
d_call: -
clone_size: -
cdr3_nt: TGCGCCAGCAGCCCACCGGGAGGGGTCGGTGGCTACACCTTC
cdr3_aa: CASSPPGGVGGYTF

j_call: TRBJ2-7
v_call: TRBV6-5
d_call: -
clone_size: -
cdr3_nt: TGTGCCAGCAACGACAGTCCTTACGAGCAGTACTTC
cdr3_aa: CASNDSPYEQYF

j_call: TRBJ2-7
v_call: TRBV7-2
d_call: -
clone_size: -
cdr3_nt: TGTGCCAGCAGCTTAGATTGGGGAGGCGAGCAGTACTTC
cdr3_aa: CASSLDWGGEQYF

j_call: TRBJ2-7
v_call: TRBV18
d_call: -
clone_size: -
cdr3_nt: TGTGCCAGCTCACCTTACCCAGCGGATAGCTCCTACGAGCAGTACTTC
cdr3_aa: CASSPYPADSSYEQYF

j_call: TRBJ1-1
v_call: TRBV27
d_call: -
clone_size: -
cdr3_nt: TGTGCCAGCAGTGGCCCAGGGTGGTTGAACACTGAAGCTTTCTTT
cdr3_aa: CASSGPGWLNTEAFF

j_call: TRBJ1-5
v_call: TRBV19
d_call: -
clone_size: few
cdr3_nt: TGTGCCAGTGGGGGAGGCCCCTATAGCAATCAGCCCCAGCATTTT
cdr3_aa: CASGGGPYSNQPQHF

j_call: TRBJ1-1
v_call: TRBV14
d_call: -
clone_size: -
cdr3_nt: TGTGCCAGCAGCGCCCCCGGCACTGAAGCTTTCTTT
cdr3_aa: CASSAPGTEAFF

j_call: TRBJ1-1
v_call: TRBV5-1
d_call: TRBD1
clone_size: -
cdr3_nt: TGCGCCAGCAGCTTTAACAGGGGGGCTGAAGCTTTCTTT
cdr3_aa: CASSFNRGAEAFF

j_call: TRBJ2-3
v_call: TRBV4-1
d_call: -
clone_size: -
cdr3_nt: TGCGCCAGCAGCCAAGTGATTTGGCAGTCGTCTAGCACAGATACGCAGTATTTT
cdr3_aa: CASSQVIWQSSSTDTQYF

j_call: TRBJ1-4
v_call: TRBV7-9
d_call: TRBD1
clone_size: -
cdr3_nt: TGTGCCAGCAGCCAGACAGGGGGCATGGAAAAACTGTTTTTT
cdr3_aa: CASSQTGGMEKLFF

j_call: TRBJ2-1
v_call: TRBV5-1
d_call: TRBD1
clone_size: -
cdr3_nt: TGCGCCAGCAGTTTAGAAGGACAGGGAAGTTTTTATTACAATGAGCAGTTCTTC
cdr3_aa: CASSLEGQGSFYYNEQFF

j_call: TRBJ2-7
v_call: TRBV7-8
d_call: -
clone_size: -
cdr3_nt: TGTGCCAGCAGCCCGGGGACCTACGAGCAGTACTTC
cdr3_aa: CASSPGTYEQYF

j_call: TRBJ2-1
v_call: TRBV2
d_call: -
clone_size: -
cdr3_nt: TGTGCCAGCAGTGAAGCGCTTCAACGGCGGGGTCTAGTCTCCTACAATGAGCAGTTCTTC
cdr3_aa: CASSEALQRRGLVSYNEQFF

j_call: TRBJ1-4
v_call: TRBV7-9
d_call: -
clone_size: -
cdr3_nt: TGTGCCAGCAGCGACTTTTATACGGGATCCGGTGAAAAACTGTTTTTT
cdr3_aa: CASSDFYTGSGEKLFF

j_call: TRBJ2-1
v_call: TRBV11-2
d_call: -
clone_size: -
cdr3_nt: TGTGCCAGCAGCTTAAGAGCCTACCATGAGCAGTTCTTC
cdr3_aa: CASSLRAYHEQFF

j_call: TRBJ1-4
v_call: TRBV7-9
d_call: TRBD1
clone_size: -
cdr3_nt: TGTGCCAGCAGCTTCCATACAGGGGGCCTTGAAAAACTGTTTTTT
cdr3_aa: CASSFHTGGLEKLFF

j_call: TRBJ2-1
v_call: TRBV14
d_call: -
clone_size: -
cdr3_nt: TGTGCCAGCAGCTCGGGCGGGGTAGGAAGGCAGTTCTTC
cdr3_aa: CASSSGGVGRQFF

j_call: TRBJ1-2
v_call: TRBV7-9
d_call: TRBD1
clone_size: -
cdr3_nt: TGTGCCAGCAGCCAAGGGTTAACAGGGGGCGCCTATGGCTACACCTTC
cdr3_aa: CASSQGLTGGAYGYTF

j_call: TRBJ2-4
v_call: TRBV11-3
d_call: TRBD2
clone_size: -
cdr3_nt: TGTGCCAGCAGCTTGACTAGCGGGGGAACTGACATTCAGTACTTC
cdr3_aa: CASSLTSGGTDIQYF

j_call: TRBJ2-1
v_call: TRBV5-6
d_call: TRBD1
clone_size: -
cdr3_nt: TGTGCCAGCAGGCGTCGGGACAGGGAGCATGAGCAGTTCTTC
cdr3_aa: CASRRRDREHEQFF

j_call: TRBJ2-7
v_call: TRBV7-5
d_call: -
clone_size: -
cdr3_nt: TGTGTCAGAAGCCGCAGACTAGCGGGAGAGACCTACGAGCAGTACTTC
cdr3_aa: CVRSRRLAGETYEQYF

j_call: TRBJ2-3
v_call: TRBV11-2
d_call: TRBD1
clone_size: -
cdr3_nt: TGTGCCAGCAGCCCCCTCACAGGGGGCGCGGAAGAAACAGATACGCAGTATTTT
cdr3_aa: CASSPLTGGAEETDTQYF

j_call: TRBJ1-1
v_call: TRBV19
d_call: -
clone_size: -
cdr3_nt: TGTGCCAGTAGTACTTCGGGGATTGTAACTGAAGCTTTCTTT
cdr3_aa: CASSTSGIVTEAFF

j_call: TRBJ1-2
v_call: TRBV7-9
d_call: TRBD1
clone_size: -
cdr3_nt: TGTGCCAGCAGCCCCGACAGGGGGTATGGCTACACCTTC
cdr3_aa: CASSPDRGYGYTF

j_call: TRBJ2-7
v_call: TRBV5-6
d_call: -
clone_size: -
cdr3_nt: TGTGCCAGCAGCTTTTATATAGCCTACGAGCAGTACTTC
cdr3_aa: CASSFYIAYEQYF

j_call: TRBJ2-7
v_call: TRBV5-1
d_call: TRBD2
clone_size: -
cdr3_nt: TGCGCCAGTGGACTAGCGGGGTTCTCCTACGAGCAGTACTTC
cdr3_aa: CASGLAGFSYEQYF

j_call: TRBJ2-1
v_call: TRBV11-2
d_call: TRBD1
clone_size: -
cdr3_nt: TGTGCCAGCAGCTTAGGGGGGACAGGGTTGAATGAGCAGTTCTTC
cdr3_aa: CASSLGGTGLNEQFF

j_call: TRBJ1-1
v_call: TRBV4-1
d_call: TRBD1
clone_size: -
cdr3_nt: TGCGCCAGCAGCCCAGATCAACAGGGGGGCACTGAAGCTTTCTTT
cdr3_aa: CASSPDQQGGTEAFF

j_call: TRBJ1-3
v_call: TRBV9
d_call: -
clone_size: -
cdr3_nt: TGTGCCAGCAGCGTAGGACCCCGGAGTGCTGGAAACACCATATATTTT
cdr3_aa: CASSVGPRSAGNTIYF

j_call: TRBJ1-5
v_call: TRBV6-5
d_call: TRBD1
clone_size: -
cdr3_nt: TGTGCCAGCAACCCGGGACAGGGAGGCAATCAGCCCCAGCATTTT
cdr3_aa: CASNPGQGGNQPQHF

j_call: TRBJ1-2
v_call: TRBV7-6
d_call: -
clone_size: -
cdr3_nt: TGTGCCAGCAGCTTGGGGACACCCGGTGGCTACACCTTC
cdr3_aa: CASSLGTPGGYTF